The 6 T cell receptor beta chains presented below share a single source sample, sequenced in a study of neurological immune-mediated disorders. TCRdb fed the 5' RACE reads into MiXCR, producing one record per CDR3 protein. The sample holds 20,000 to 30,000 distinct CDR3 sequences, around an eighth seen once. Sequenced input: PBMCs. Source of these receptors: a woman in her forties with HTLV-1-associated myelopathy (HAM/TSP).

The chain is built from TRBV18 and TRBJ2-3; 14 bases match TRBD2. Trimming took 2 bases from V and 1 from J; bases not matched to a gene: 2. The length of the CDR3 is 17 residues. The germline V gene encodes CDR1 KGHSH and CDR2 LQKENI. CDR3 amino acids: CASSPRTSGGRTDTQYF. In DNA form, the CDR3 reads TGTGCCAGCTCACCAAGGACTAGCGGGGGGCGCACAGATACGCAGTATTTT.

This clonotype appeared many times. The V gene is TRBV5-1, the J gene TRBJ2-2; D call uncertain. V was cut by 0 bases and J by 4 bases, with 10 bases left in between. CDR1 and CDR2 (germline): SGHRS, YFSETQ. The CDR3 length is 15 residues. CDR3 amino acids: CASSLAQGRTGELFF. CDR3 nucleotide sequence: TGCGCCAGCAGCTTGGCCCAAGGGCGCACCGGGGAGCTGTTTTTT. Drawing the rest from reference TRBV5-1 and TRBJ2-2, the complete variable domain is KAGVTQTPRYLIKTRGQQVTLSCSPISGHRSVSWYQQTPGQGLQFLFEYFSETQRNKGNFPGRFSGRQFSNSRSEMNVSTLELGDSALYLCASSLAQGRTGELFFGEGSRLTVL.

This clonotype was counted many times. J is TRBJ1-2 and V is TRBV29-1; D is uncertain. Per germline, CDR1 SQVTM and CDR2 ANQGSEA. The CDR3 is 12 amino acids. V lost 6 bases to trimming and J lost 0 bases, with 8 bases between them. The CDR3 bases are TGCAGCGTGGAGACGCCTAACTATGGCTACACCTTC. This sequence encodes CSVETPNYGYTF.

This clonotype was recorded at least ten times. The chain joins TRBV27 to TRBJ2-1, with D tentatively TRBD2 (7 bases). Germline V gives CDR1 MNHEY, CDR2 SMNVEV (reference sequence). This CDR3 is built from 15 residues. Trimming stripped 7 bases from V and 4 bases from J, with 17 bases between. The CDR3 DNA reads TGTGCCAGCAACTTTAGGCGGGGGCCTTACAATGAGCAGTTCTTC. Translated, it gives CASNFRRGPYNEQFF.

At least ten counts were recorded for this clonotype. The CDR3 region is CSAKLGQVYGYTF. The CDR3, as DNA: TGCAGTGCTAAGCTCGGGCAGGTCTATGGCTACACCTTC. V and J are TRBV20-1 and TRBJ1-2, with no clear D. Per the germline V gene, CDR1 is DFQATT and CDR2 is SNEGSKA (reference sequence). V lost 4 bases to trimming and J lost 4 bases, with 13 bases between them. This CDR3 comprises 13 residues.

V and J are TRBV7-3 and TRBJ2-7; D is perhaps TRBD1 or TRBD2 (7 bases each). The DNA end favors TRBJ2-1, so the J call may be wrong. The CDR3 loop spans 15 amino acids. Germline CDR1 is SGHTA and CDR2 is FQGTGA. This CDR3 reads CASSPQGGWGNEQFF. The CDR3 DNA reads as TGTGCCAGCAGCCCGCAGGGGGGGTGGGGCAATGAGCAGTTCTTC.